This T cell receptor (beta chain) was captured by sequencing in a study of molecular identifiers for immune sequencing clone quantification. Study-wide results and caveats: Identical barcode-sharing TCR molecules could lead to underestimated sizes for highly expanded clones. Reports indicate spiked Jurkat TCR RNA from one cell could be found among about a million naive cells.

Every naive CD8 library was made from between roughly 19,000 and 1,000,000 sorted cells with 10%, 30% or 50% RNA. This clonotype appeared a few times. What it binds is unknown. V gave up 1 base and J gave up 12 bases, with 22 bases separating them. The CDR3 extends over 15 amino acids. Germline loops: CDR1 DFQATT, CDR2 SNEGSKA (reference sequence). The use of previously described methods and listed TCR primers produced the bulk TCR libraries. TCRdb reanalysed the PCR reads using MiXCR and keeps one entry per CDR3 protein. The sample yields about 67,000 distinct CDR3 sequences, roughly 17% seen once. Sequenced sample: naive CD8+ T cells from blood, with Jurkat cell RNA spiked in. Subset here: FACS-sorted CD8+CD4-CCR7+CD45RA+ naive T cells. The chain employs TRBV20-1 and TRBJ2-1, with D maybe TRBD2 (6 bases). The sequence was collected from a human donor in good health. Some libraries in this study had Jurkat cell RNA spiked in. The CDR3 DNA follows: TGCAGTGCTAGAGCCCCCCTAGCGACTCCCGTGGGGCAGTTCTTC. Protein product: CSARAPLATPVGQFF.